This T cell receptor beta chain was recorded in a study of vaccination and CD4 T cells after COVID-19. Notes on the study in general: The study found median SARS-CoV-2-reactive clonotypes rising from 21 to 38, not significantly.

Noted treatment: roughly ten-day PBMC culture with coronavirus spike peptide pools or control peptides (ViraFEST assay). After being plated at roughly 2.2 million per well, PBMCs were cultured with about 9.1 IU/ml IL-2 and about 10 ug/ml peptide pools. This clonotype was seen a handful of times. The antigen remains unidentified. An Oncomine TCR Beta short-read assay was used to sequence the DNA from cultured CD4+ T cells. MiXCR was run by TCRdb on the PCR reads, yielding one entry per CDR3 protein. The repertoire holds around 20,000 distinct CDR3 sequences, with 50% to 60% as singletons. This CDR3 region has 15 residues. CDR1 is KGHDR and CDR2 is SFDVKD in the germline V gene. Deletions cut 1 base from V and 7 bases from J, with 12 bases between.

The sequence derives from a human donor who had recovered from COVID-19. The chain is built from TRBV24-1 and TRBJ2-2; tentative D call: TRBD2 (6 bases). The starting material was CD4+ T cells from blood, cultured in vitro, obtained before SARS-CoV-2 vaccination. The CDR3 DNA reads TGTGCCACCAGTGATTTTACGGGGAGGCACGGGGAGCTGTTTTTT. Its protein product is CATSDFTGRHGELFF.